This TCR beta chain is drawn from a study of blood T cell repertoires in COVID-19 (dated by TCRdb to 2018 to 2021). For context, the study as a whole: Samples from collaborators originated in the United States, Italy and Spain and spanned both the acute and convalescent phases of COVID-19. The material from the prospective study consisted of cDNA or gDNA derived from T cells, B-cell-depleted T cells, or PBMCs. The dataset comprised deeply sampled blood TCRbeta repertoires from subjects exposed to, actively infected with, or recovered from COVID-19. The repertoires were made available in a free public database intended to serve as a resource for research on the immune response to SARS-CoV-2. The samples were drawn from the first 160 participants of the ongoing ImmuneRACE study and from 1,200 or so subjects provided by 6 global collaborators. Nearly every sample came with metadata listing a de-identified subject ID, COVID-19 status, age in years and sex. Where available, HLA class I and class II types were taken from metadata supplied by the sample provider and were not determined by assay-based typing. Study-wide findings and limitations: The quantity of clinical and demographic metadata differed by source and by participant and was supplied without curation.

At one collaborating source in Seattle, patients were enrolled during active infection and were followed longitudinally through the course of disease. The collaborating institutions used their own protocols to collect whole blood in K2EDTA tubes. For TCRbeta analysis, collaborators shipped samples as frozen whole blood, isolated PBMCs, or DNA extracted from either of those sample types. The V end loses 5 bases and the J end loses 0 bases, and a stretch of 3 bases separates them. The CDR3 spans 12 residues, from the cysteine through the phenylalanine. This entry keeps only the CDR3 DNA: 36 bases, framed from base 1. For CDR1 and CDR2, the germline V gene (reference sequence) lists LNHDA and SQIVND. The immunoSEQ Assay, a bias-controlled multiplex PCR, was used to amplify TCRbeta CDR3 regions from genomic DNA. From the authors' description of their analysis: The number of nucleated cells in each sample was estimated by amplification of reference gene primers within the assay. Sequence reads were collapsed and filtered to measure the absolute abundance of every unique TCRbeta CDR3 rearrangement. For each sample, productive Simpson clonality was calculated as the square root of Simpson's diversity index across productive rearrangements. TCRdb holds this immuneACCESS table with in-frame rearrangements only. Some clones are missing; in checked studies, unresolved V genes explain under half, and the rest has no known cause. The DNA gave D and trimming, while V, J and clone size come from that table. For this sample the table gives about 480,000 clones, of which about 88% were detected only once. The ten largest clones take up roughly 8% of the sample.

Details on this clone: Its antigen is unknown. No much larger clone exists at a distance of one base, and base qualities are not known.

Sequenced input: peripheral blood. The sequence was collected from a woman aged 45-65 years with COVID-19, enrolled during active disease. The chain was built from TRBV19 and TRBJ2-3, with no confidently assigned D gene. The DNA reads TGTGCCAGTAGTCCTAGCACAGATACGCAGTATTTT. Translated, this gives CASSPSTDTQYF.